This T cell receptor beta chain originates from a study of blood T cell repertoires in COVID-19 (dated by TCRdb to 2020 to 2022). Describing the broader study: Collaborator samples came from the United States, Italy and Spain and covered acute and convalescent phases of COVID-19. The material from the prospective study consisted of cDNA or gDNA derived from T cells, B-cell-depleted T cells, or PBMCs. Subjects who had been exposed to COVID-19, were actively infected with it, or had recovered from it provided the deeply sampled blood TCRbeta repertoires that made up the dataset. The repertoires were released in a freely available public database meant as a resource for research on the immune response to SARS-CoV-2. The samples were drawn from the first 160 participants of the ongoing ImmuneRACE study and from 1,254 subjects provided by 6 global collaborators. The sample metadata nearly always contained a de-identified subject ID, COVID-19 status, age in years and sex. HLA class I and class II types, where available, came from metadata supplied by the sample provider rather than from assay-based typing.

What the study reported, not specific to this receptor: The quantity of clinical and demographic metadata differed by source and by participant and was supplied without curation.

The immunoSEQ Assay, a bias-controlled multiplex PCR, was used to amplify TCRbeta CDR3 regions from genomic DNA. The published analysis was carried out like this. Nucleated cell counts per sample were estimated from amplification of reference gene primers within the assay. Sequence reads were collapsed and filtered to measure the absolute abundance of every unique TCRbeta CDR3 rearrangement. For each sample, productive Simpson clonality was calculated as the square root of Simpson's diversity index over productive rearrangements. In its TCRdb copy, this immuneACCESS table keeps in-frame sequences only and misses some clones. Where compared with another copy, unresolved V genes explain less than half of these, and the others have no known cause. V and J calls and clone size follow that table, whereas D and trimming were derived from the DNA. The sample has more than 300,000 clones on record, around nine tenths of them singletons. In total, the top ten clones hold about 9.4% of the sample.

From V the trimming removes 0 bases and from J it removes 5 bases, while the gene matches leave 12 bases of the junction unaccounted for. From the cysteine up to the phenylalanine, the CDR3 has a length of 19 residues. Here the CDR3 DNA is all that survives: 57 bases in frame from base 1. CDR1 SGHTA and CDR2 FQGNSA were looked up in the germline V gene. Enrolling through a virtual design, the prospective study's participants ranged in age from about 18 to 89 years and lived across approximately 25 United States geographic areas. Cohort assignment in the prospective study relied on participant-reported clinical history from a screening survey and a study questionnaire. ImmuneRACE Cohort 3 recovered participants were defined by two consecutive negative NP/OP PCR tests, healthcare professional clearance, or symptom resolution. In the prospective study, whole blood, serum and a nasopharyngeal or oropharyngeal swab were collected from each participant by mobile phlebotomists. Additional blood draws and questionnaires over an approximately 2-month period could optionally be provided by prospective study participants. Prospective study blood samples were shipped either frozen or at room temperature before DNA extraction.

A word on this clone: What antigen it recognizes has not been identified. Per-base quality was not reported, and no clone a single base away is much larger than it.

Sequenced material: PBMCs or T cells enriched from blood (not recorded which). The chain employs TRBV7-2 and TRBJ2-3; a stretch of 12 junction bases matches TRBD2. The clonotype was recovered from a woman aged 25 to 39 who had recovered from COVID-19. For the CDR3, the sequence is CASSLARTSGNNRRDTQYF. In nucleotides, the sequence is TGTGCCAGCAGCTTAGCGCGGACTAGCGGGAATAATCGGCGAGATACGCAGTATTTT.